This is a list of T cell receptor beta chains from one sample in a study of blood T cell repertoires in COVID-19. The method was immunoSEQ multiplex PCR; TCRdb's version includes in-frame clones alone and lacks a portion of them. The repertoire holds 100,000 to 110,000 clones, with about 80% as singletons. The sample consisted of peripheral blood. These receptors were obtained from a man between 70 and 80 years old with active or convalescent COVID-19. Each CDR3 is given with its conserved first and last residue. A D gene is named only where the DNA matches it firmly. The size of a clone is reported for some rows only, either as once, few or many, or as a class for expanded clones.

clone_size d_call j_call v_call cdr3_nt cdr3_aa
- - TRBJ1-5 TRBV10-3 TGTGCCATCAGTGAGTCCCAGGGGCACCAGCCCCAGCATTTT CAISESQGHQPQHF
- - TRBJ2-1 TRBV15 TGTGCCACCAGCGCAGGCGGAGGCGGCTACAATGAGCAGTTCTTC CATSAGGGGYNEQFF
- TRBD2 TRBJ2-5 TRBV7-2 TGTGCCAGCAGCTTAGCGGTGGGGCTAGCGGGGCAAGAGACCCAGTACTTC CASSLAVGLAGQETQYF
- - TRBJ1-6 TRBV7-8 TGTGCCAGCAGCTCCAGATCCCGAGGGCAGACTGGTTCACCCCTCCACTTT CASSSRSRGQTGSPLHF
- - TRBJ1-6 TRBV19 TGTGCCAGTAGTGAGACAGGCTATAATTCACCCCTCCACTTT CASSETGYNSPLHF
- TRBD1 TRBJ1-1 TRBV6-2/TRBV6-3 TGTGCCAGCAGTTACGAGAACAGGGGTGTTGCTTTCTTT CASSYENRGVAFF
few TRBD1 TRBJ2-1 TRBV3-1/TRBV3-2 TGTGCCAGCAGCCAAGATAACAGGGGGCGCGACAATGAGCAGTTCTTC CASSQDNRGRDNEQFF
once TRBD2 TRBJ2-7 TRBV24-1 TGTGCCACCAGTGATTCCGGCGGGGCGGCTAGCGGGGGGTCAGTCTACGAGCAGTACTTC CATSDSGGAASGGSVYEQYF
- - TRBJ2-3 TRBV24-1 TGTGCCACCAGTGAACAGGGATTCACAGATACGCAGTATTTT CATSEQGFTDTQYF
- TRBD2 TRBJ2-3 TRBV30 TGTGCCTGGATCCTGGGGGGGTCAGATACGCAGTATTTT CAWILGGSDTQYF
- TRBD1 TRBJ2-7 TRBV28 TGTGCCAGCAGTTTATACAAAGGGGGCGCAAATCTCTACGAGCAGTACTTC CASSLYKGGANLYEQYF
- TRBD1 TRBJ2-7 TRBV7-9 TGTGCCGGGGGTCGGGGAGACAGGGCCTACGAGCAGTACTTC CAGGRGDRAYEQYF
- - TRBJ1-3 TRBV11-2 TGTGCCAGCAGCCCACTCGGGGACACCATATATTTT CASSPLGDTIYF
- TRBD1 TRBJ1-1 TRBV5-4 TGTGCCAGCAGCTGGGGGCAGGGGGTAGTCGCTGAAGCTTTCTTT CASSWGQGVVAEAFF
- TRBD2 TRBJ2-1 TRBV5-5 TGTGCCAGCAGCGCCGGACTAGCGACATACTCCAGTAGCTCCTACAATGAGCAGTTCTTC CASSAGLATYSSSSYNEQFF
- - TRBJ1-1 TRBV6-2/TRBV6-3 TGTGCCAGCAGTTACCCTAGGACTACACCGATGAACACTGAAGCTTTCTTT CASSYPRTTPMNTEAFF
- TRBD1 TRBJ2-2 TRBV6-2/TRBV6-3 TGTGCCAGCAGTTACTCGAGACAGGGGGGGATCACCGGGGAGCTGTTTTTT CASSYSRQGGITGELFF
few - TRBJ1-6 TRBV4-1 TGCGCCAGCAGCCAAGAGTCCGGGACACGACGCTCACCCCTCCACTTT CASSQESGTRRSPLHF
- - TRBJ1-1 TRBV5-1 TGCGCCAGCAGCTTGGGAGGCACAAGCGACACTGAAGCTTTCTTT CASSLGGTSDTEAFF
- - TRBJ1-2 TRBV27 TGTGCCAGCAGTTTCGGGGGAGGCGGCTACACCTTC CASSFGGGGYTF
few - TRBJ1-2 TRBV28 TGTGCCAGCACCTGGGGGGGTCTTAACTATGGCTACACCTTC CASTWGGLNYGYTF
- - TRBJ2-7 TRBV21-1 TGTGCCAGCAGCAATCCGGGACAGGGAGTCTACGAGCAGTACTTC CASSNPGQGVYEQYF
few TRBD2 TRBJ2-1 TRBV25-1 TGTGCCAGCAAAATAGCGGGCTCCTACAATGAGCAGTTCTTC CASKIAGSYNEQFF
- TRBD2 TRBJ2-1 TRBV29-1 TGCAGCGTTGGAGGGGGTCTAGCGGGAGGGCAGTTCTTC CSVGGGLAGGQFF
- TRBD2 TRBJ2-2 TRBV28 TGTGCCAGCAGTGCGGGGGTTTCCCTCAACACCGGGGAGCTGTTTTTT CASSAGVSLNTGELFF
- - TRBJ2-5 TRBV5-4 TGTGCCAGCAGCTTGGTGAGGAGCCAAGAGACCCAGTACTTC CASSLVRSQETQYF
- TRBD1 TRBJ1-4 TRBV18 TGTGCCAGCTCACCACTGCCAGGGGGCGGGGAACTGTTTTTT CASSPLPGGGELFF
- TRBD2 TRBJ2-1 TRBV5-1 TGCGCCAGCAGCCCGATTAGCGGGTGGTCACATGAGCAGTTCTTC CASSPISGWSHEQFF
- TRBD1 TRBJ1-5 TRBV27 TGTGCCAGCAGTTCCTACAGGGGTAAAAGCAATCAGCCCCAGCATTTT CASSSYRGKSNQPQHF
- - TRBJ2-5 TRBV5-6 TGTGCCAGCAGTAATACGGGGGGCGGTGGAGAGACCCAGTACTTC CASSNTGGGGETQYF